The 5 T cell receptor beta chains below come from one sample, sequenced in a study of blood T cell repertoires in COVID-19. Assay: immunoSEQ multiplex PCR; the TCRdb copy retains only in-frame clones and omits some. The sample has about 68,000 clones, approximately 90% seen once. The sample consisted of peripheral blood. Source of these receptors: a woman aged 60-75 years with active COVID-19.

The chain combines TRBV7-8 with TRBJ1-5; D is ambiguous. The CDR3 consists of 14 residues. The germline V gene has CDR1 SGHVS and CDR2 FQNEAQ. V dropped 0 bases and J dropped 8 bases, with 11 bases sitting between them. As DNA, the CDR3 is TGTGCCAGCAGCTTAGCGAGGGAGTTAGAGCCCCAGCATTTT. Its translation is CASSLARELEPQHF.

CDR3 amino acids: CASSLVREGLGEQFF. CDR3 sequence (DNA): TGTGCCAGCAGCTTAGTGCGGGAGGGCCTCGGGGAGCAGTTCTTC. The V call is TRBV11-2, the J call TRBJ2-1; TRBD2 aligns across 9 bases. Unmatched junction bases numbered 8, after V lost 1 base and J lost 10 bases. CDR3 size: 15 residues. Germline V gives CDR1 SGHAT, CDR2 FQNNGV.

The chain has TRBV5-1 and TRBJ1-2; TRBD1 might be the D (6 bases). This CDR3 is built from 14 residues. V was shortened by 4 bases and J by 2 bases, with 12 bases between the two germline ends. Germline-derived CDR1 and CDR2 are SGHRS and YFSETQ. The DNA for the CDR3 is TGCGCCAGCAGCCTGGGGGGACAAAACTATGGCTACACCTTC. Amino acid sequence: CASSLGGQNYGYTF.

In nucleotides, the CDR3 is TGTGCCAGCAGTTTCGGACTAGCGGGGGTAGCCAAAAACATTCAGTACTTC. It translates to CASSFGLAGVAKNIQYF. The chain is built from TRBV2 and TRBJ2-4; 13 bases are a match to TRBD2. The CDR3 runs to 17 residues. Germline V gene sequence: CDR1 SNHLY, CDR2 FYNNEI. With 5 bases clipped from V and 0 bases from J, the junction kept 4 bases outside the gene matches.

The chain recombines TRBV5-1 with TRBJ2-6; no clear D. The CDR3 sequence is 14 residues long. CDR1 and CDR2 from the germline V gene are SGHRS and YFSETQ. V lost 3 bases and J lost 1, with 5 bases in between. The CDR3 DNA reads TGCGCCAGCAGCTCCGAGTCTGGGGCCAACGTCCTGACTTTC. This codes for CASSSESGANVLTF.